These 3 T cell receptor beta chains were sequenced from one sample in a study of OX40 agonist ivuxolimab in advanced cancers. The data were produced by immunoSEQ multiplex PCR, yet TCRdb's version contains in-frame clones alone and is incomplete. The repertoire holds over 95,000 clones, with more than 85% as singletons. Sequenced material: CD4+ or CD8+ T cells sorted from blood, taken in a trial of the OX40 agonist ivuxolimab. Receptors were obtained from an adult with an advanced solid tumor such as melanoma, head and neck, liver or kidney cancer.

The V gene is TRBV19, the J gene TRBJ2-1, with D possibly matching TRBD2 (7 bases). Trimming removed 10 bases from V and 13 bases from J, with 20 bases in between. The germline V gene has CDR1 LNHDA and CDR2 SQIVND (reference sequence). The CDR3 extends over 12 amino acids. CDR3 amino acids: CATQGGRGPQFF. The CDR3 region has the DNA TGTGCCACCCAGGGAGGGCGGGGGCCCCAGTTCTTC.

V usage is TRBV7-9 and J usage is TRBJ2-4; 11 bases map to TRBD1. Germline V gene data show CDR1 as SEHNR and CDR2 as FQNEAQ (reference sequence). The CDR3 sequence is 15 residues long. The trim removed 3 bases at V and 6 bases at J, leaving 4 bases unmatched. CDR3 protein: CASSFSGTGGNIQYF. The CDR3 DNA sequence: TGTGCCAGCAGCTTCTCCGGGACAGGGGGAAACATTCAGTACTTC.

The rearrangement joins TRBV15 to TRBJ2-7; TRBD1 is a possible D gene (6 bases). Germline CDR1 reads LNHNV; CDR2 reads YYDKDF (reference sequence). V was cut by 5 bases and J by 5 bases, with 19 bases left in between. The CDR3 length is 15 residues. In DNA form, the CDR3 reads TGTGCCACCAGCGGAGGTGTAGTGCAGGGGAACGAGCAGTACTTC. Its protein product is CATSGGVVQGNEQYF. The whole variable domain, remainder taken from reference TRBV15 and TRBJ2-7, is DAMVIQNPRYQVTQFGKPVTLSCSQTLNHNVMYWYQQKSSQAPKLLFHYYDKDFNNEADTPDNFQSRRPNTSFCFLDIRSPGLGDTAMYLCATSGGVVQGNEQYFGPGTRLTVT.